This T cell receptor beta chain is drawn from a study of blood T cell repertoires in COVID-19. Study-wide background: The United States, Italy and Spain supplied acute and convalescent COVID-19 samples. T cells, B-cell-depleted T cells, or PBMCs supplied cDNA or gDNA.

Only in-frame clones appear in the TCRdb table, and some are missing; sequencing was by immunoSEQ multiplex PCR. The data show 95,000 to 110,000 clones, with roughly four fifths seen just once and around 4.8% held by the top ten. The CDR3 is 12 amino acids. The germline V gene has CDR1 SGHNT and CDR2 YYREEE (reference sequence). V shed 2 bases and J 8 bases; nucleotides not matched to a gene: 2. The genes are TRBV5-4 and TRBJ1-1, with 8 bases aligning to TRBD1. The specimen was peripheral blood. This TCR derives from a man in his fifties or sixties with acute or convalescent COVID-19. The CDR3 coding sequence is TGTGCCAGCAGCTTAGGACAGGGAGAAGCTTTCTTT. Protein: CASSLGQGEAFF.